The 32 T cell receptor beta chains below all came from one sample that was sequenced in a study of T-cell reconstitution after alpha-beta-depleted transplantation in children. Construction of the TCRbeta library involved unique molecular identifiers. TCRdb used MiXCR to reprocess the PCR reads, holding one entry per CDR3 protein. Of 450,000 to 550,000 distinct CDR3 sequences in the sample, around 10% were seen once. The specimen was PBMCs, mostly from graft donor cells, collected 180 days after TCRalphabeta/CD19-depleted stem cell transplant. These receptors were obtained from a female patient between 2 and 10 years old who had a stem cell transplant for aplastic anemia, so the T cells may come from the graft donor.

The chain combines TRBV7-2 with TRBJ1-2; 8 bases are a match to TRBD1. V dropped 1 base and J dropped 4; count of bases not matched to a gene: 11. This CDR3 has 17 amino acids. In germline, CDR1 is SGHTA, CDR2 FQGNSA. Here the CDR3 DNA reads TGTGCCAGCAGCTTAGGCGGCGGCAGGGGGCGCAGCTATGGCTACACCTTC. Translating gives CASSLGGGRGRSYGYTF.

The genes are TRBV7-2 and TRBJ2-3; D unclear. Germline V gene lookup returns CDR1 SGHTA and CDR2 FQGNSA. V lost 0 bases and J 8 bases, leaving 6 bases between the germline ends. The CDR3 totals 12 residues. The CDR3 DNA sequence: TGTGCCAGCAGCTTAGCGGGGTTTACGCAGTATTTT. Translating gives CASSLAGFTQYF.

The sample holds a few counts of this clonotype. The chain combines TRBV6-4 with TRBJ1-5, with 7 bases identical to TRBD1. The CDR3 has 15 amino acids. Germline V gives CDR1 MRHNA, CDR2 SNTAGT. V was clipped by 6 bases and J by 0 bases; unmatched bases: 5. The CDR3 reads CASSEQGGSNQPQHF. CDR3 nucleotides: TGTGCCAGCAGCGAGCAGGGGGGTAGCAATCAGCCCCAGCATTTT.

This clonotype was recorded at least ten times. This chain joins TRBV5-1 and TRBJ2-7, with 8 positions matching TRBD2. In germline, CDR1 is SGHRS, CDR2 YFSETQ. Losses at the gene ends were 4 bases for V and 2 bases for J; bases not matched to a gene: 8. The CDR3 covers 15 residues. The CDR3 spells CASSPRGAGAYEQYF. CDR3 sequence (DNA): TGCGCCAGCAGCCCCCGAGGAGCGGGGGCCTACGAGCAGTACTTC.

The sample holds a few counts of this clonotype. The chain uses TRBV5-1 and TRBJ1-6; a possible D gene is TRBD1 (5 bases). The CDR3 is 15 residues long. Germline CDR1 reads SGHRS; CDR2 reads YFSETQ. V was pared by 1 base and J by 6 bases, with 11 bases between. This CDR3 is CASSLQGMGNSPLHF. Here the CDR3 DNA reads TGCGCCAGCAGCTTGCAGGGAATGGGTAATTCACCCCTCCACTTT.

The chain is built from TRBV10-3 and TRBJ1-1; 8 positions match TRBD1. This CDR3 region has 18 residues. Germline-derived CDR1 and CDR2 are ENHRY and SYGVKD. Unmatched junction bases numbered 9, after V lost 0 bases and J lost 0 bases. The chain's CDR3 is CAISESLRGTGMNTEAFF. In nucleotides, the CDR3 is TGTGCCATCAGTGAGTCGTTAAGGGGGACAGGAATGAACACTGAAGCTTTCTTT.

The CDR3 reads CAISGTGGFNEQFF. CDR3 in DNA: TGTGCCATCTCCGGGACAGGGGGTTTCAATGAGCAGTTCTTC. The chain couples TRBV10-3 to TRBJ2-1; 11 bases map to TRBD1. The V segment lost 8 bases and the J segment 6 bases; nucleotides outside the gene matches: 6. This CDR3 spans 14 amino acids. The germline CDR1 and CDR2 sequences are ENHRY and SYGVKD.

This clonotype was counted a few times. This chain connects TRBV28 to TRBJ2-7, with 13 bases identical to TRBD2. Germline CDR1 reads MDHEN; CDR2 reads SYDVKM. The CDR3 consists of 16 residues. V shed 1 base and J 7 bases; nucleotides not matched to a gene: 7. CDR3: CASSLFGLAGAFEQYF. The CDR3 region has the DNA TGTGCCAGCAGTTTATTCGGACTAGCGGGAGCGTTTGAGCAGTACTTC.

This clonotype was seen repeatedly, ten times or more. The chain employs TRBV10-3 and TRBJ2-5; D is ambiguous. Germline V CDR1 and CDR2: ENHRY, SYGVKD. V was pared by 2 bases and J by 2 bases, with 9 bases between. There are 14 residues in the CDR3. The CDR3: CAISEVDRQETQYF. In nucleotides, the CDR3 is TGTGCCATCAGTGAGGTGGACCGTCAAGAGACCCAGTACTTC.

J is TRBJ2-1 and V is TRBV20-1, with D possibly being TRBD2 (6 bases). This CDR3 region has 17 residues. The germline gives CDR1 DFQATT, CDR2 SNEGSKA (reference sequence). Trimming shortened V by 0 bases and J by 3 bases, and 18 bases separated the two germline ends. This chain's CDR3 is CSAREAGAAGNYNEQFF. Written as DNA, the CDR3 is TGCAGTGCTAGAGAAGCCGGGGCGGCGGGGAACTACAATGAGCAGTTCTTC.

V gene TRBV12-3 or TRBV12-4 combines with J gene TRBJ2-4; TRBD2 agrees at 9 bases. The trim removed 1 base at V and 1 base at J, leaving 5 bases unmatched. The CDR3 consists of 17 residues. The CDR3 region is CASSLGYSGRAKNIQYF. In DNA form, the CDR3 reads TGTGCCAGCAGTTTAGGGTACAGCGGGAGGGCCAAAAACATTCAGTACTTC.

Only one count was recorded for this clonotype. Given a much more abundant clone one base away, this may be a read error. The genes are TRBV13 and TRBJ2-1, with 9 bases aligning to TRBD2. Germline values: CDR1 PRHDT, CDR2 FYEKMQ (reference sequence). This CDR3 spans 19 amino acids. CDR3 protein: CTSSLAQVGGAGGYNEQFF. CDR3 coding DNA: TGTACCAGCAGTTTAGCCCAGGTAGGAGGAGCGGGAGGCTACAATGAGCAGTTCTTC.

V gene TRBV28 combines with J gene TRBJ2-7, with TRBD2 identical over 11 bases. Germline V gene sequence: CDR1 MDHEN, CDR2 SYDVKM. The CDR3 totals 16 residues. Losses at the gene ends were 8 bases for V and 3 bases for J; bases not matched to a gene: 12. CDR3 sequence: CASRGVTGTSGYEQYF. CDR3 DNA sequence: TGTGCCAGCCGTGGGGTGACCGGGACTAGCGGCTACGAGCAGTACTTC.

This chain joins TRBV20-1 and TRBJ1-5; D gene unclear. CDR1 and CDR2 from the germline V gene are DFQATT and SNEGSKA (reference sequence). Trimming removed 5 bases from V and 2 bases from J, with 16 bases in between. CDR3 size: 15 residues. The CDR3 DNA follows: TGCAGTGCTGGACGCCTGGAATTGGGCAATCAGCCCCAGCATTTT. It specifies CSAGRLELGNQPQHF.

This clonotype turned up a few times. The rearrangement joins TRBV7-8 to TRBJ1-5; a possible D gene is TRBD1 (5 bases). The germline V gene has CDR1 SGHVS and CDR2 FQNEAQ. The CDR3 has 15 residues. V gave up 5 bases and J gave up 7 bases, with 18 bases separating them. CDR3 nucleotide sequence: TGTGCCAGCAGCCTAGGGTCCAGGGAAGGGCAGCCCCAGCATTTT. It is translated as CASSLGSREGQPQHF.

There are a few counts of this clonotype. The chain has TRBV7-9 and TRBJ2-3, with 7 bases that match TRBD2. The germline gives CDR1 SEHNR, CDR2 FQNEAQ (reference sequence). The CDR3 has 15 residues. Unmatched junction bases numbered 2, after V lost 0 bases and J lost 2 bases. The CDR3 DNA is TGTGCCAGCAGCTTAGCGGCGGGGGACACAGATACGCAGTATTTT. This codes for CASSLAAGDTDTQYF. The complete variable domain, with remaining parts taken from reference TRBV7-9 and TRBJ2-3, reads DTGVSQNPRHKITKRGQNVTFRCDPISEHNRLYWYRQTLGQGPEFLTYFQNEAQLEKSRLLSDRFSAERPKGSFSTLEIQRTEQGDSAMYLCASSLAAGDTDTQYFGPGTRLTVL.

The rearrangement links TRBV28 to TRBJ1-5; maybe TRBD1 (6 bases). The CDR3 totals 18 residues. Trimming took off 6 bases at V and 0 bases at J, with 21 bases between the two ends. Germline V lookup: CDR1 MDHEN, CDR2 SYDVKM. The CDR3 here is CASSPTGTGLYSNQPQHF. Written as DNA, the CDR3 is TGTGCCAGCAGCCCTACAGGGACGGGGCTTTATAGCAATCAGCCCCAGCATTTT. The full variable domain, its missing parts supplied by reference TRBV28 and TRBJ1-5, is DVKVTQSSRYLVKRTGEKVFLECVQDMDHENMFWYRQDPGLGLRLIYFSYDVKMKEKGDIPEGYSVSREKKERFSLILESASTNQTSMYLCASSPTGTGLYSNQPQHFGDGTRLSIL.

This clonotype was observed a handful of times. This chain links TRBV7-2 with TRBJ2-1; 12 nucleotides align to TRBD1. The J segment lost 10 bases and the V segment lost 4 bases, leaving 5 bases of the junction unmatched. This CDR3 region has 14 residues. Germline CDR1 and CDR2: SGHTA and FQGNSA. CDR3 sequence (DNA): TGTGCCAGCAGCTGGGACAGGGGGCAAGGGGAGCAGTTCTTC. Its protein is CASSWDRGQGEQFF. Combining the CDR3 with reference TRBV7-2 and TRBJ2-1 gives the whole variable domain GAGVSQSPSNKVTEKGKDVELRCDPISGHTALYWYRQSLGQGLEFLIYFQGNSAPDKSGLPSDRFSAERTGGSVSTLTIQRTQQEDSAVYLCASSWDRGQGEQFFGPGTRLTVL.

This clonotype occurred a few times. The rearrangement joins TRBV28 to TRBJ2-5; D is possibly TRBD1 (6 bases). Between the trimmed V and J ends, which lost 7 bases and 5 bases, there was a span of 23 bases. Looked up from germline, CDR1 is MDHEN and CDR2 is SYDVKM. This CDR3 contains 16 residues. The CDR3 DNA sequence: TGTGCCAGCAAAGACCTGAGGGCAACAGGGATTGAGACCCAGTACTTC. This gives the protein CASKDLRATGIETQYF.

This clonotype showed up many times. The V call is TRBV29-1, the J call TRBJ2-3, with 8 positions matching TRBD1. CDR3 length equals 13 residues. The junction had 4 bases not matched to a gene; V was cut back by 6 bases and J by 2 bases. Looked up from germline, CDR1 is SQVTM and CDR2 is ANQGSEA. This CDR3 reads CSVRGRDTDTQYF. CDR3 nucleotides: TGCAGCGTCAGGGGGCGGGACACAGATACGCAGTATTTT.

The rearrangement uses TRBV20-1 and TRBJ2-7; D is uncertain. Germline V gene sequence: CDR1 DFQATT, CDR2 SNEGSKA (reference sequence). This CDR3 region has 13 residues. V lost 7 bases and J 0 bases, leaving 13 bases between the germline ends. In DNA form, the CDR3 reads TGCAGTGTACCAGACTTCCGCTCCTACGAGCAGTACTTC. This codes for CSVPDFRSYEQYF.

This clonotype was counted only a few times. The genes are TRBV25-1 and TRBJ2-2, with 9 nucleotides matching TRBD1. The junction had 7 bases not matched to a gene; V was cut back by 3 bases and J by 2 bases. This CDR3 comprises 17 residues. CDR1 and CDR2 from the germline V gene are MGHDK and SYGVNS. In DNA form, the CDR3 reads TGTGCCAGCAGTGACCTTGGACAGGGGCGTAACACCGGGGAGCTGTTTTTT. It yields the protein CASSDLGQGRNTGELFF. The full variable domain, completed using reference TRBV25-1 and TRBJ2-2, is EADIYQTPRYLVIGTGKKITLECSQTMGHDKMYWYQQDPGMELHLIHYSYGVNSTEKGDLSSESTVSRIRTEHFPLTLESARPSHTSQYLCASSDLGQGRNTGELFFGEGSRLTVL.

The DNA for the CDR3 is TGTGCCAGCAGTGGGGACGGAGCCCCCTACGAGCAGTACTTC. Translating it yields CASSGDGAPYEQYF. The chain combines TRBV7-3 with TRBJ2-7, with D perhaps being TRBD1 or TRBD2 (5 bases each). Trimming took off 6 bases at V and 2 bases at J, with 14 bases between the two ends. Germline V gene data show CDR1 as SGHTA and CDR2 as FQGTGA. The CDR3 has 14 amino acids.

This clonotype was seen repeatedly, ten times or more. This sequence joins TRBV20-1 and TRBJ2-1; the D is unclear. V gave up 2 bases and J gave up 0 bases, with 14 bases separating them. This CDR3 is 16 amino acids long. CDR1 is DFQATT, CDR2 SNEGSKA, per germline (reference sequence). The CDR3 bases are TGCAGTGCTAGAATAGGGTACAGCCGCTCCTACAATGAGCAGTTCTTC. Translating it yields CSARIGYSRSYNEQFF.

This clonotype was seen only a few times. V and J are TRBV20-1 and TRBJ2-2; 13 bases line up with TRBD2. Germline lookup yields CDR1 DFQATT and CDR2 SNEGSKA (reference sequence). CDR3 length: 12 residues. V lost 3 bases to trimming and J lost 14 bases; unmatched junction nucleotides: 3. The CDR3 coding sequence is TGCAGTGCTAGGAGGACTAGCGGGAGCCTGTTTTTT. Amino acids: CSARRTSGSLFF.

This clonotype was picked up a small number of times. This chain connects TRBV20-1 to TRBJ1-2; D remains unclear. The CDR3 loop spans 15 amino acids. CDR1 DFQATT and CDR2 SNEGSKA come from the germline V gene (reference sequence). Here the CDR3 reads CSGGPGNWRFYGYTF. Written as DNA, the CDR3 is TGCAGCGGTGGACCCGGTAACTGGAGATTCTATGGCTACACCTTC.

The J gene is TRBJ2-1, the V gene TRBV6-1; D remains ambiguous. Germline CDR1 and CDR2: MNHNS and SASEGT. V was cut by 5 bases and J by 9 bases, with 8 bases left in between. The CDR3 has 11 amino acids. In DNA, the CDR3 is TGTGCCAGCAGTCAGTATGCTGAGCAGTTCTTC. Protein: CASSQYAEQFF.

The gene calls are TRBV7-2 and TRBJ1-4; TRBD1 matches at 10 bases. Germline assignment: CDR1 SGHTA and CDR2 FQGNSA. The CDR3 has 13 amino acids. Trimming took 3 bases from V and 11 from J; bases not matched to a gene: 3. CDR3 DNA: TGTGCCAGCAGCTTGGGGGACAGGGGCAAACTGTTTTTT. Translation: CASSLGDRGKLFF.

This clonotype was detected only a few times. The CDR3 here is CASSHPQGDGYTF. CDR3 nucleotide sequence: TGCGCCAGCAGCCACCCACAGGGAGATGGCTACACCTTC. V usage is TRBV4-3 and J usage is TRBJ1-2; D possibly corresponds to TRBD1 (6 bases). V was clipped by 3 bases and J by 6 bases, with 11 bases between them. The length of the CDR3 is 13 residues. The germline CDR1 and CDR2 sequences are LGHNA and YSLEER.

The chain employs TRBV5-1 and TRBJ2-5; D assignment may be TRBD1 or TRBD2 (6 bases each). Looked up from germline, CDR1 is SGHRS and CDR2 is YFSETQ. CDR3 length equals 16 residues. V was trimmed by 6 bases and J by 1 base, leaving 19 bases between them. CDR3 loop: CASTVTGSGFQETQYF. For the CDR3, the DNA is TGCGCCAGCACGGTTACAGGGAGCGGGTTCCAAGAGACCCAGTACTTC. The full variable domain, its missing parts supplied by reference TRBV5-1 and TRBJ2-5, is KAGVTQTPRYLIKTRGQQVTLSCSPISGHRSVSWYQQTPGQGLQFLFEYFSETQRNKGNFPGRFSGRQFSNSRSEMNVSTLELGDSALYLCASTVTGSGFQETQYFGPGTRLLVL.

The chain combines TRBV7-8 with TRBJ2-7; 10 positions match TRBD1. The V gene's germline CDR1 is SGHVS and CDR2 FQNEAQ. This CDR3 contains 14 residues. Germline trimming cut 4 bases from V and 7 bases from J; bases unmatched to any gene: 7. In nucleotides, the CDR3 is TGTGCCAGCAGCTCCCGACAGGGGGCGAGGGAGCAGTACGTC. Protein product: CASSSRQGAREQYV.

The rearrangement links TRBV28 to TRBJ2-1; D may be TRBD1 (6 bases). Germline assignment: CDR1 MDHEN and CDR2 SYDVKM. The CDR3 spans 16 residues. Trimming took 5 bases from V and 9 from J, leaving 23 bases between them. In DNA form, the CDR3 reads TGTGCCAGCAGTATTTCCCCGGGACAACTACGACCTGAGCAGTTCTTC. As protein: CASSISPGQLRPEQFF. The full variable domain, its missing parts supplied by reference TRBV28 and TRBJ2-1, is DVKVTQSSRYLVKRTGEKVFLECVQDMDHENMFWYRQDPGLGLRLIYFSYDVKMKEKGDIPEGYSVSREKKERFSLILESASTNQTSMYLCASSISPGQLRPEQFFGPGTRLTVL.